This TCR beta chain was recovered during a study of OX40 agonist ivuxolimab in advanced cancers. Study-wide background: Each patient was given ivuxolimab into a vein every 2 weeks, at 0.01 to 10 mg/kg. Of the patients, three showed partial responses, one with hepatocellular carcinoma and two with cutaneous melanoma. Study-wide results and limits: Antigen specificity was not determined for the expanded peripheral T cells.

Clones were read by immunoSEQ multiplex PCR, and TCRdb kept only the in-frame ones, dropping some. The sample contains 95,000 to 110,000 clones, under 95% of which appear only once. Germline V CDR1 and CDR2: SGHKS, YYEKEE (reference sequence). V was clipped by 1 base and J by 3 bases; unmatched bases: 4. This CDR3 contains 15 residues. About this clone itself: Its specificity is unknown.

The sample was CD4+ or CD8+ T cells sorted from blood, taken in a trial of the OX40 agonist ivuxolimab. The rearrangement uses TRBV5-5 and TRBJ2-7, with 10 bases matching TRBD2. The TCR was taken from an adult with an advanced solid tumor such as melanoma, head and neck, liver or kidney cancer. The CDR3 DNA reads as TGTGCCAGCAGCTTGTTACTAGCGGGGAACTACGAGCAGTACTTC. Translation: CASSLLLAGNYEQYF. Together with reference TRBV5-5 and TRBJ2-7, the CDR3 gives the full variable domain: DAGVTQSPTHLIKTRGQQVTLRCSPISGHKSVSWYQQVLGQGPQFIFQYYEKEERGRGNFPDRFSARQFPNYSSELNVNALLLGDSALYLCASSLLLAGNYEQYFGPGTRLTVT.